This record concerns one TCR beta chain sequence. The antigen is not known. This sample is drawn from a study of response to subunit inactivated influenza vaccine. Study-wide results and caveats: T cells newly recruited by each seasonal influenza vaccination are few, the authors suggested.

TCRdb used MiXCR to reprocess the RT-PCR reads, holding one entry per CDR3 protein. This table holds more than 600,000 distinct CDR3 sequences, about a fifth found once. The CDR3 contains 18 residues. Germline V CDR1 and CDR2: SGHAT, FQNNGV. V dropped 7 bases and J dropped 5; count of bases not matched to a gene: 21. The sample here was PBMCs from blood, taken 5 days after vaccination. The chain uses TRBV11-2 and TRBJ2-3; 7 nucleotides agree with TRBD1. The sequence derives from a middle-aged man who received an inactivated influenza vaccine. The CDR3 reads CASNTHRGAAANGDTQYF. CDR3 DNA: TGTGCCAGCAACACCCACAGGGGTGCAGCGGCAAACGGAGATACGCAGTATTTT. The entire variable domain, with the rest obtained from reference TRBV11-2 and TRBJ2-3, is as follows: EAGVAQSPRYKIIEKRQSVAFWCNPISGHATLYWYQQILGQGPKLLIQFQNNGVVDDSQLPKDRFSAERLKGVDSTLKIQPAKLEDSAVYLCASNTHRGAAANGDTQYFGPGTRLTVL.